This T cell receptor beta chain was sequenced during a study of blood T cell repertoires in COVID-19. The wider study: Whether acute or convalescent, the COVID-19 samples came from the United States, Italy and Spain. Sources were T cells, B-cell-depleted T cells, or PBMCs; the material itself was cDNA or gDNA.

The CDR3 contains 17 residues. Deletions cut 1 base from V and 1 base from J, with 13 bases between. CDR1 is MGHRA, CDR2 YSYEKL, per germline. Patients from Seattle were sampled longitudinally, starting during active infection. Per the authors' pipeline: Reference gene primers were amplified, and this amplification served to estimate nucleated cell counts. Some clones are missing from TCRdb's copy, which holds only in-frame ones; the method was immunoSEQ multiplex PCR. For V, J and clone size, that table is used; D and trimming come from the DNA. This sample has some 270,000 clones, with more than 65% found just once.

This chain uses TRBV4-1 with TRBJ1-4; D not certain. This clonotype was sampled from a person aged 70 to 85 with COVID-19, enrolled during active disease. The material sequenced was peripheral blood. CDR3 bases: TGCGCCAGCAGCCAAGTTCCCGGTTCTATAACTAATGAAAAACTGTTTTTT. Translating it yields CASSQVPGSITNEKLFF.